A single T cell receptor beta chain is shown here with its context. The antigen is not known. These data are taken from a study of CD8 T cells in ankylosing spondylitis. Overall study results and limits: The clones that were linked to disease were reported to be significantly enriched in matched synovial fluid samples from ankylosing spondylitis patients. Prior work had noted some motif variants in reactive arthritis blood and synovial fluid. Ankylosing spondylitis blood seemed to carry a telltale TCR beta motif made of eight highly homologous variants.

TCRdb used MiXCR to reprocess the 5' RACE reads, holding one entry per CDR3 protein. The table has 300,000 to 350,000 distinct CDR3 sequences, about 15% seen once. The sample consisted of blood, either unsorted or a sorted T cell fraction (not recorded which). The sequence came from a male donor with ankylosing spondylitis or in good health (not recorded which).

CDR3 DNA: TGCGCCAGCAGCTTGGAAGGGACTAGCGGGAGTGAGCAGTACTTC. Amino acid sequence: CASSLEGTSGSEQYF. The chain carries TRBV5-1 and TRBJ2-7, with 14 bases matching TRBD2. This CDR3 region has 15 residues. CDR1 is SGHRS and CDR2 is YFSETQ in the germline V gene. J gave up 7 bases and V 0 bases, and 3 bases lay outside the gene matches.